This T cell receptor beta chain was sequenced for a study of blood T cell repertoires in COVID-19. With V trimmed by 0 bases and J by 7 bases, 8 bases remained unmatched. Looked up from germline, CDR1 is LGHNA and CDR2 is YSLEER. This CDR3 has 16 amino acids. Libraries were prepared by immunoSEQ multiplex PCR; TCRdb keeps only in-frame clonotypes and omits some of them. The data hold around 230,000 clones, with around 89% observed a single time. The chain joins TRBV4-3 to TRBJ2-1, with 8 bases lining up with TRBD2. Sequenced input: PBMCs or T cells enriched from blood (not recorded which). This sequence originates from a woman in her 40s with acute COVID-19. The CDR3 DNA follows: TGCGCCAGCAGCCAAGATTGGGGCAGCGGGGGTAATGAGCAGTTCTTC. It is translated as CASSQDWGSGGNEQFF.